The TCR beta chain under discussion was sequenced for a study of blood T cell repertoires in COVID-19. About the study: Acute and convalescent COVID-19 specimens originated in the United States, Italy and Spain.

The V gene's germline CDR1 is SGHVS and CDR2 FNYEAQ. Trimming cost V 4 bases and J 4 bases, with 15 bases left between them. This CDR3 is 15 amino acids long. Data came from immunoSEQ multiplex PCR; TCRdb stores just in-frame clones and leaves some out. Among under 200,000 clones listed, approximately 85% were seen once. The sequenced sample was peripheral blood. This chain links TRBV7-6 with TRBJ2-3; D might be TRBD2 (5 bases). The sequence derives from a woman in her fifties or sixties with COVID-19, enrolled during active disease. The CDR3 DNA sequence: TGTGCCAGCAGCTCATGGACTCCCGGGGCAGATACGCAGTATTTT. This sequence encodes CASSSWTPGADTQYF.